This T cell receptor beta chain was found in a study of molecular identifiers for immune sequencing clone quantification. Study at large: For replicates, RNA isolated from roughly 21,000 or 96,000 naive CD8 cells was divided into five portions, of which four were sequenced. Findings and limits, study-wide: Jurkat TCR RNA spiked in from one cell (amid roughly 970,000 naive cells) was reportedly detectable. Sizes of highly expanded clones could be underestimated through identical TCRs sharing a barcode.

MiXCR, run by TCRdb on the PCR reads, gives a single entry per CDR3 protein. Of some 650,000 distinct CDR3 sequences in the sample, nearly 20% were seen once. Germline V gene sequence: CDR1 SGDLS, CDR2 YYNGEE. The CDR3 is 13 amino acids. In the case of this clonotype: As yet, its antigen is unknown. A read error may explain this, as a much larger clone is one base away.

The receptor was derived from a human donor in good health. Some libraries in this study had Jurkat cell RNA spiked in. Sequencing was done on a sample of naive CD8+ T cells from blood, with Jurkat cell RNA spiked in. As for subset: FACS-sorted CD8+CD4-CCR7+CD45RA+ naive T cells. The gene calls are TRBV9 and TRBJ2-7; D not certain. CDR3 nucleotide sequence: TGTGCCAGCAGCCCTGGCGGCTTCTACGAGCGGTACTTC. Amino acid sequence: CASSPGGFYERYF. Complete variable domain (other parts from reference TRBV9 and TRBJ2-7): DSGVTQTPKHLITATGQRVTLRCSPRSGDLSVYWYQQSLDQGLQFLIQYYNGEERAKGNILERFSAQQFPDLHSELNLSSLELGDSALYFCASSPGGFYERYFGPGTRLTVT.